The T cell receptor (beta chain) under discussion was sequenced for a study of cytomegalovirus exposure and HLA in healthy donors. On the study more broadly: Out of 150 million to 200 million T cells, an earlier analysis found fewer than 140 million unique TCR beta sequences in total.

In the PCR, 60 Vbeta and 13 Jbeta primers were used. Assay: immunoSEQ multiplex PCR; the TCRdb copy retains only in-frame clones and omits some. The table lists roughly 180,000 clones, roughly 80% of them singletons. Germline CDR1 reads SQVTM; CDR2 reads ANQGSEA. V shed 4 bases and J shed 1 base, with 11 bases lying between them. The CDR3 is 14 residues long. Input material: PBMCs. The V gene is TRBV29-1, the J gene TRBJ1-3; no reliable D call. The clonotype originates from a female donor in good health and CMV-seronegative. The chain's CDR3 is CSVGAGPSGNTIYF. The DNA for the CDR3 is TGCAGCGTTGGGGCAGGTCCTTCTGGAAACACCATATATTTT.